This entry is about one T cell receptor (beta chain). Its cognate antigen is unknown. These data originate in a study of cytomegalovirus exposure and HLA in healthy donors. Assay: immunoSEQ multiplex PCR; the TCRdb copy retains only in-frame clones and omits some. Of around 250,000 clones detected, 90% appear once; the ten largest clones hold about 0.36%. Study results and limitations: For most TCR sequences rarity was the rule, although some public TCRs occurred in many donors. In vitro experiments confirmed that three CMV-associated chains were specific for CMV antigens.

The donors belonged to the approximately 130-subject validation cohort, separate from the roughly 670-subject first cohort. V lost 0 bases and J 3 bases, leaving 8 bases between the germline ends. CDR3 length: 14 residues. Per germline, CDR1 SGHRS and CDR2 YFSETQ. The chain recombines TRBV5-1 with TRBJ2-3; D is possibly TRBD1 (6 bases). Sample: PBMCs. This receptor was taken from a woman aged 18-29 years in good health and CMV-seronegative. CDR3 DNA: TGCGCCAGCAGCTTGGAAGGGGGTACAGATACGCAGTATTTT. Translating gives CASSLEGGTDTQYF.